The 26 T cell receptor beta chains presented below share a single source sample, sequenced in a study of neurological immune-mediated disorders. TCRdb re-called the 5' RACE reads through MiXCR, storing one row per CDR3 protein. The sample has around 130,000 distinct CDR3 sequences, around 3% seen once; the top ten hold over 1%. The sample was PBMCs. The receptors were sampled from a woman in her 30s with multiple sclerosis.

This clonotype was seen ten or more times. The rearrangement links TRBV5-6 to TRBJ2-2; 8 positions agree with TRBD1. V shed 0 bases and J 6 bases; nucleotides not matched to a gene: 4. Germline V gives CDR1 SGHDT, CDR2 YYEEEE. This CDR3 contains 15 residues. The CDR3 reads CASSLVDRDAGELFF. CDR3 sequence (DNA): TGTGCCAGCAGCTTGGTGGACAGGGATGCCGGGGAGCTGTTTTTT.

This clonotype was counted ten times or more. This chain joins TRBV7-8 and TRBJ2-2; a weak D match, TRBD1 (5 bases). With 5 bases removed from V and 4 bases from J, the gap between germline ends came to 17 bases. The CDR3 has 16 amino acids. CDR1 SGHVS and CDR2 FQNEAQ come from the germline V gene. The CDR3 reads CASSAISQGFTGELFF. CDR3 bases: TGTGCCAGCAGCGCGATATCTCAGGGATTCACCGGGGAGCTGTTTTTT. Full variable domain (missing parts from reference TRBV7-8 and TRBJ2-2): GAGVSQSPRYKVAKRGQDVALRCDPISGHVSLFWYQQALGQGPEFLTYFQNEAQLDKSGLPSDRFFAERPEGSVSTLKIQRTQQEDSAVYLCASSAISQGFTGELFFGEGSRLTVL.

This clonotype was detected many times. A read error may produce the germline difference seen at one junction end. The CDR3 DNA follows: TGCAGCGTTGTGACAGGGGGCAACTATTGCTACACCTTC. Translation: CSVVTGGNYCYTF. V gene TRBV29-1 combines with J gene TRBJ1-2; 10 nucleotides agree with TRBD1. CDR3 length: 13 residues. Germline V gene lookup returns CDR1 SQVTM and CDR2 ANQGSEA.

This clonotype appeared a few times. A much more abundant neighbour one base away suggests this may be a read error. The chain has TRBV7-2 and TRBJ1-2; tentative D call: TRBD1 (6 bases). Germline V lookup: CDR1 SGHTA, CDR2 FQGNSA. V was shortened by 1 base and J by 5 bases, with 11 bases between the two germline ends. The length of the CDR3 is 14 residues. CDR3 loop: CASSLETGWYGYTF. The CDR3 bases are TGTGCCAGCAGCTTAGAGACAGGCTGGTATGGCTACACCTTC.

A note on this clonotype: A much more abundant neighbour one base away suggests this may be a read error. The V gene is TRBV6-1, the J gene TRBJ2-3, with D possibly called TRBD1 or TRBD2 (5 bases each). The CDR3 spans 15 residues. V lost 5 bases, J lost 2 bases, and 14 bases lay in between. In germline, CDR1 is MNHNS, CDR2 SASEGT. CDR3 sequence: CASSPRDGTTDTQYF. The DNA for the CDR3 is TGTGCCAGCAGTCCCCGGGACGGGACCACAGATACGCAGTATTTT.

This clonotype was seen many times. The CDR3 nucleotides read TGTGCCAGCAGTTCCGTCGACAGGGAGGATGGCTACACCTTC. This gives the protein CASSSVDREDGYTF. The chain combines TRBV6-5 with TRBJ1-2, with 7 bases aligning to TRBD1. The length of the CDR3 is 14 residues. The germline V gene encodes CDR1 MNHEY and CDR2 SVGAGI. Trimming took 4 bases from V and 6 from J; bases not matched to a gene: 8.

This clonotype was seen more than once but under ten times. The chain couples TRBV5-1 to TRBJ1-1; a weak D match, TRBD1 (5 bases). The CDR3 runs 16 residues. The V end lost 4 bases, the J end lost 0 bases, and 16 bases lay between the germline ends. Germline CDR1 reads SGHRS; CDR2 reads YFSETQ. CDR3 in DNA: TGCGCCAGCAGCCCCCTTGCCGGCAGGGTGAACACTGAAGCTTTCTTT. This encodes CASSPLAGRVNTEAFF.

In its sample, this clonotype was seen many times. The V and J genes are TRBV5-1 and TRBJ1-5; D may be TRBD1 (6 bases). The V gene's germline CDR1 is SGHRS and CDR2 YFSETQ. This CDR3 has 15 residues. V was cut by 4 bases and J by 4 bases, with 15 bases left in between. The CDR3 region is CASSRDAGANQPQHF. The CDR3 DNA is TGCGCCAGCAGCCGAGATGCGGGGGCGAATCAGCCCCAGCATTTT.

Many counts were recorded for this clonotype. This chain uses TRBV7-8 with TRBJ1-3, with a weak D call TRBD1 (6 bases). CDR3 length equals 14 residues. Deletions cut 1 base from V and 7 bases from J, with 11 bases between. CDR1 and CDR2 from the germline V gene are SGHVS and FQNEAQ. The CDR3 region is CASSLEDRPNTIYF. CDR3 coding DNA: TGTGCCAGCAGCTTAGAGGACAGACCGAACACCATATATTTT.

This clonotype was recorded at least ten times. V and J are TRBV7-2 and TRBJ2-4; 13 nucleotides align to TRBD2. The germline gives CDR1 SGHTA, CDR2 FQGNSA. CDR3 length: 15 residues. The V gene end was trimmed by 5 bases and the J gene end by 7 bases; junction bases not matched to a gene: 5. The CDR3 DNA reads TGTGCCAGCAGCAGCGGGACTAGCGGGGAGAACATTCAGTACTTC. Translation: CASSSGTSGENIQYF. The entire variable domain, with the rest obtained from reference TRBV7-2 and TRBJ2-4, is as follows: GAGVSQSPSNKVTEKGKDVELRCDPISGHTALYWYRQSLGQGLEFLIYFQGNSAPDKSGLPSDRFSAERTGGSVSTLTIQRTQQEDSAVYLCASSSGTSGENIQYFGAGTRLSVL.

This clonotype showed up many times. The chain uses TRBV7-9 and TRBJ2-1; TRBD2 might be the D (6 bases). The germline CDR1 and CDR2 sequences are SEHNR and FQNEAQ (reference sequence). V lost 3 bases and J 10 bases, leaving 10 bases between the germline ends. The CDR3 sequence is 12 residues long. The CDR3 region has the DNA TGTGCCAGCAGCTTTGGTGCGGGGGAGCAGTTCTTC. This codes for CASSFGAGEQFF.

Only a few counts were recorded for this clonotype. A much more abundant neighbour one base away suggests this may be a read error. The rearrangement joins TRBV5-1 to TRBJ1-1; D is unresolved. CDR3 length equals 12 residues. Germline V gives CDR1 SGHRS, CDR2 YFSETQ. This CDR3 reads CDSSLVGEKAFF. DNA for the CDR3: TGCGACAGCAGCTTGGTTGGGGAGAAAGCTTTCTTT.

This clonotype was found many times. The chain recombines TRBV9 with TRBJ1-1; no clear D. CDR1 is SGDLS and CDR2 is YYNGEE in the germline V gene. With 2 bases removed from V and 5 bases from J, the gap between germline ends came to 10 bases. The CDR3 consists of 13 residues. In DNA, the CDR3 is TGTGCCAGCAGCGTGGACGGGCTGACTGAAGCTTTCTTT. Amino acid sequence: CASSVDGLTEAFF.

This chain links TRBV5-6 with TRBJ1-1, with D unclear. CDR3 length: 14 amino acids. V was trimmed by 1 base and J by 0 bases, leaving 7 bases between them. Germline-derived CDR1 and CDR2 are SGHDT and YYEEEE. The CDR3 DNA reads as TGTGCCAGCAGCTTGACATCTCTGAACACTGAAGCTTTCTTT. It encodes CASSLTSLNTEAFF. Supplemented by reference TRBV5-6 and TRBJ1-1, the full variable domain reads DAGVTQSPTHLIKTRGQQVTLRCSPKSGHDTVSWYQQALGQGPQFIFQYYEEEERQRGNFPDRFSGHQFPNYSSELNVNALLLGDSALYLCASSLTSLNTEAFFGQGTRLTVV.

This clonotype was found many times. The chain carries TRBV5-1 and TRBJ2-1; weak D call: TRBD2 (5 bases). V was pared by 2 bases and J by 0 bases, with 9 bases between. The CDR3 contains 15 residues. The germline V gene encodes CDR1 SGHRS and CDR2 YFSETQ. CDR3 in amino acids: CASSFSVPSYNEQFF. In nucleotides, the CDR3 is TGCGCCAGCAGCTTTAGCGTCCCCTCCTACAATGAGCAGTTCTTC.

This clonotype came up many times. The V and J genes are TRBV12-3 or TRBV12-4 and TRBJ1-2; the D gene is possibly TRBD1 (5 bases). The CDR3 is 15 residues long. The V gene lost 3 bases and the J gene lost 4 bases, with 15 bases spanning the gap. The CDR3 reads CASSFERGSFYGYTF. The CDR3 DNA reads as TGTGCCAGCAGTTTCGAGAGGGGATCATTCTATGGCTACACCTTC.

This clonotype showed up many times. The rearrangement uses TRBV5-6 and TRBJ2-1, with no clear D. V was cut by 4 bases and J by 10 bases, with 15 bases left in between. CDR3 length: 13 residues. The V gene's germline CDR1 is SGHDT and CDR2 YYEEEE. The CDR3 reads CASSPGPNSEQFF. Written as DNA, the CDR3 is TGTGCCAGCAGCCCAGGACCCAATTCCGAGCAGTTCTTC.

The table lists this clonotype with many counts. The chain uses TRBV12-3 or TRBV12-4 and TRBJ1-3; D gene uncertain. This CDR3 is 16 amino acids long. V lost 4 bases, J lost 0 bases, and 13 bases lay in between. The CDR3 DNA reads TGTGCCAGCAGTTCCCCGGGATCAGCCTCTGGAAACACCATATATTTT. Protein sequence: CASSSPGSASGNTIYF.

This clonotype occurred many times. This chain connects TRBV27 to TRBJ1-2; TRBD1 is a possible D gene (5 bases). Per germline, CDR1 MNHEY and CDR2 SMNVEV (reference sequence). The CDR3 spans 12 residues. The ends were cut back, 10 bases at V and 1 base at J, with 10 bases in the middle. The CDR3, as DNA: TGTGCCACCAGGGAGATTAACTATGGCTACACCTTC. As protein: CATREINYGYTF.

About this clonotype itself: A read error may produce the germline difference seen at one junction end. This chain uses TRBV9 with TRBJ1-5, with D perhaps matching TRBD1 (6 bases). CDR3 length: 14 amino acids. In germline, CDR1 is SGDLS, CDR2 YYNGEE. The CDR3 here is CASSADQGNKTQNF. CDR3 DNA sequence: TGTGCCAGCAGCGCTGATCAGGGGAATAAGACCCAGAATTTT.

In its sample, this clonotype was seen many times. The gene calls are TRBV24-1 and TRBJ2-1, with TRBD1 matching over 7 bases. The germline CDR1 and CDR2 sequences are KGHDR and SFDVKD. Trimming at V came to 4 bases and at J to 2 bases, leaving 4 bases not matched to a gene. The CDR3 consists of 15 residues. CDR3 protein: CATSEGGAPYNEQFF. The CDR3 DNA reads TGTGCCACCAGTGAAGGGGGCGCCCCCTACAATGAGCAGTTCTTC.

This clonotype was found many times. This rearrangement joins TRBV29-1 to TRBJ2-1; 12 bases agree with TRBD2. The CDR3 has 13 residues. Trimming cost V 8 bases and J 6 bases; bases outside gene matches: 5. CDR1 SQVTM and CDR2 ANQGSEA come from the germline V gene. The DNA for the CDR3 is TGCAGCATGACTAGCGGGAGAGGCAATGAGCAGTTCTTC. Amino acid sequence: CSMTSGRGNEQFF.

At least ten counts were recorded for this clonotype. V gene TRBV14 combines with J gene TRBJ2-1, with a possible D match to TRBD2 (6 bases). The CDR3 has 15 residues. In germline, CDR1 is SGHDN, CDR2 FVKESK. V was clipped by 0 bases and J by 6 bases, with 12 bases between them. CDR3 loop: CASSQDRELRNEQFF. The CDR3 nucleotides read TGTGCCAGCAGCCAAGACCGGGAGCTTCGCAATGAGCAGTTCTTC.

This clonotype was recorded at least ten times. The V and J genes are TRBV12-3 or TRBV12-4 and TRBJ2-1, with D perhaps matching TRBD2 (6 bases). The CDR3 is made up of 15 amino acids. The V end was cut by 3 bases, the J end by 7 bases, with 16 bases between. Here the CDR3 reads CASSLTSPRFNEQFF. The CDR3, as DNA: TGTGCCAGCAGTTTGACTAGTCCCCGGTTTAATGAGCAGTTCTTC.

This clonotype was seen repeatedly, ten times or more. The CDR3 DNA reads as TGTGCCACCAGCAGATCACTAGCGGTCTACAATGAGCAGTTCTTC. It is translated as CATSRSLAVYNEQFF. The V gene is TRBV15, the J gene TRBJ2-1; 8 bases are shared with TRBD2. Germline lookup yields CDR1 LNHNV and CDR2 YYDKDF (reference sequence). The ends lost 2 bases at V and 3 bases at J; junction bases unmatched: 3. The CDR3 runs to 15 residues.

This clonotype was detected ten times or more. This chain uses TRBV4-1 with TRBJ2-7; no clear D. Germline CDR1 MGHRA, CDR2 YSYEKL. The CDR3 has 15 residues. The germline V and J ends were trimmed by 1 base and 4 bases, with 14 bases remaining between them. CDR3 sequence (DNA): TGCGCCAGCAGCCAAGGCGCTACCCAAGTTTACGAGCAGTACTTC. This gives the protein CASSQGATQVYEQYF.